These 3 T cell receptor beta chains were all obtained from the same sample, sequenced in a study of shared clonotypes between healthy human individuals. The protocol was immunoSEQ multiplex PCR, while the TCRdb copy is restricted to in-frame clones and leaves out a portion. This sample has some 2.1 million clones, with 95% found just once. Sequenced input: naive CD4+ T cells sorted from blood. Subset meaning: CD45RA+ positively selected. Source of these receptors: a man aged 18 to 29 in good health.

The chain recombines TRBV19 with TRBJ2-1, with D possibly called TRBD1 or TRBD2 (5 bases each). Germline CDR1 and CDR2: LNHDA and SQIVND (reference sequence). This CDR3 is built from 15 residues. The V end was cut by 6 bases, the J end by 8 bases, with 20 bases between. The CDR3 bases are TGTGCCAGTAGATACGAAACTCTCGGGGACGATGAGCAGTTCTTC. It codes for CASRYETLGDDEQFF.

This chain connects TRBV28 to TRBJ1-2, with D unresolved. CDR3 length: 14 residues. The V end was cut by 7 bases, the J end by 6 bases, with 18 bases between. Germline V gene sequence: CDR1 MDHEN, CDR2 SYDVKM. This chain's CDR3 is CASIRGIQTHGYTF. DNA of the CDR3: TGTGCCAGCATTCGAGGGATTCAGACCCATGGCTACACCTTC.

As regards this clone: Within the sample, other DNA sequences also encode this same CDR3. The chain employs TRBV2 and TRBJ2-3, with 7 positions matching TRBD1. The V gene's germline CDR1 is SNHLY and CDR2 FYNNEI. The CDR3 covers 14 residues. Trimming removed 5 bases from V and 0 bases from J; junction bases left unmatched: 2. The CDR3 region has the DNA TGTGCCAGCAGTAGACAGGGAAGCACAGATACGCAGTATTTT. Translating gives CASSRQGSTDTQYF.